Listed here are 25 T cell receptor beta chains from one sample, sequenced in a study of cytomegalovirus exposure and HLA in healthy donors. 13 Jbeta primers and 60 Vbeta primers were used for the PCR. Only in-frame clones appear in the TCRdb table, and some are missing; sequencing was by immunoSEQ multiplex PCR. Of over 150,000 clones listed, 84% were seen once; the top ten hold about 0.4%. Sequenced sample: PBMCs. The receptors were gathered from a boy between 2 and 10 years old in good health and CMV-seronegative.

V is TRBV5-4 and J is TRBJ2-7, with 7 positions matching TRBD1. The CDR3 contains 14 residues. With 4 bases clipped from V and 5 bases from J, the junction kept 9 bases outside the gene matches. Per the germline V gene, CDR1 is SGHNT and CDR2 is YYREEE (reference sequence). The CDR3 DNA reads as TGTGCCAGCAGCCTTCGACAGGGATCTAACGAGCAGTACTTC. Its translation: CASSLRQGSNEQYF.

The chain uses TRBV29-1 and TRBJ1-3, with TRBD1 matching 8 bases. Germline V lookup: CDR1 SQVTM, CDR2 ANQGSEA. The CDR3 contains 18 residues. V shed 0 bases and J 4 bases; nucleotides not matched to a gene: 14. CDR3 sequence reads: CSVEEGTGRRKVGNTIYF. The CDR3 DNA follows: TGCAGCGTTGAAGAAGGGACAGGCAGGAGGAAAGTGGGAAACACCATATATTTT.

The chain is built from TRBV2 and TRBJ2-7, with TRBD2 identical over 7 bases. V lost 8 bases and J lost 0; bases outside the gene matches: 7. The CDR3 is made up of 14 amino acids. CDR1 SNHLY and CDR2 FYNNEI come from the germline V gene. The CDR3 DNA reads TGTGCCAGCTCGATGGCTAGCGGCTCCTACGAGCAGTACTTC. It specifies CASSMASGSYEQYF.

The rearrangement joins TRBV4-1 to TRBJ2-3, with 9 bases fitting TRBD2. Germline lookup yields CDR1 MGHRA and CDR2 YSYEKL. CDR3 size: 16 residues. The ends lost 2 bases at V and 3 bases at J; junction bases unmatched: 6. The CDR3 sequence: CASSQWGREGTDTQYF. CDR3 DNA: TGCGCCAGCAGCCAATGGGGGCGGGAGGGAACAGATACGCAGTATTTT.

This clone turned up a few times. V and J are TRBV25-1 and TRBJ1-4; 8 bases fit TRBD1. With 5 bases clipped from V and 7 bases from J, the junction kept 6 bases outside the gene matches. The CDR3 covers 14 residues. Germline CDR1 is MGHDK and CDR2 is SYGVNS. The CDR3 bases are TGTGCCAGCAGTACATCAGGGGGCGGTGAAAAACTGTTTTTT. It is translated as CASSTSGGGEKLFF.

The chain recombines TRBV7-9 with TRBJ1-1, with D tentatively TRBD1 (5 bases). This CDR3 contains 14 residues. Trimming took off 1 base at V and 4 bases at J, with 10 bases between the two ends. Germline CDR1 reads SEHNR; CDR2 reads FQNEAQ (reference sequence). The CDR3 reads CASSLVRDSTEAFF. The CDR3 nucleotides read TGTGCCAGCAGCTTAGTCAGGGATAGCACTGAAGCTTTCTTT.

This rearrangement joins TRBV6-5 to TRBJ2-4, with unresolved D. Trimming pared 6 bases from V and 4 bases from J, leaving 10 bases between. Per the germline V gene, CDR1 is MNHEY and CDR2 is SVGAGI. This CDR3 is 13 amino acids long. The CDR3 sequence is CASSYARKNIQYF. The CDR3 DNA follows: TGTGCCAGCAGCTACGCCAGGAAAAACATTCAGTACTTC.

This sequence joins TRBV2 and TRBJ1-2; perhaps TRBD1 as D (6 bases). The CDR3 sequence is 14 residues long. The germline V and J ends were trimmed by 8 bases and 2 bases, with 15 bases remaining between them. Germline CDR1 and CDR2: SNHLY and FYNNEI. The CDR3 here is CASVPQGRNYGYTF. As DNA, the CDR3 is TGTGCCAGCGTACCGCAGGGGCGCAACTATGGCTACACCTTC.

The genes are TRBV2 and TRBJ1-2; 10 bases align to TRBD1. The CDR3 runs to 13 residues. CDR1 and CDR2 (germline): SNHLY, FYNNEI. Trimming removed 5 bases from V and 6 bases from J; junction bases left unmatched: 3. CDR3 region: CASSRDRGNGYTF. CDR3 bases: TGTGCCAGCAGTAGGGACAGGGGTAATGGCTACACCTTC.

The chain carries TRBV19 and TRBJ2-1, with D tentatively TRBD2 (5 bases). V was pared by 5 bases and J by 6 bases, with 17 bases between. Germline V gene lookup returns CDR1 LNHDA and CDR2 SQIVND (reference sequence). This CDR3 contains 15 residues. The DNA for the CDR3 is TGTGCCAGTAGTCCAAACCTGGACTTTTCCAATGAGCAGTTCTTC. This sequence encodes CASSPNLDFSNEQFF.

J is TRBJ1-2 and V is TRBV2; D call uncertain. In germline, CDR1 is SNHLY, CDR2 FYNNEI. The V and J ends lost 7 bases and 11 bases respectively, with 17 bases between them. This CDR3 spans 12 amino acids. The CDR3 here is CASMGSSTYYTF. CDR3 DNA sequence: TGTGCCAGCATGGGGAGTTCGACCTATTACACCTTC.

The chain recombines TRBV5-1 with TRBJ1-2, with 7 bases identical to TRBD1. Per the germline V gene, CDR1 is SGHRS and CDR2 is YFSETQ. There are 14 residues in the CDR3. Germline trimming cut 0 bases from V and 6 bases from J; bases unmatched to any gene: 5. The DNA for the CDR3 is TGCGCCAGCAGCTTGGGCAGGGGGTTCGATGGCTACACCTTC. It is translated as CASSLGRGFDGYTF.

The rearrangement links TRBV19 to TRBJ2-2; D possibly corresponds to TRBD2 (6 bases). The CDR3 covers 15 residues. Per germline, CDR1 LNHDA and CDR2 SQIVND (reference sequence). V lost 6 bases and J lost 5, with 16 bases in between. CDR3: CASRVAEWNTGELFF. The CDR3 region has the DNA TGTGCCAGTAGGGTAGCGGAGTGGAATACCGGGGAGCTGTTTTTT.

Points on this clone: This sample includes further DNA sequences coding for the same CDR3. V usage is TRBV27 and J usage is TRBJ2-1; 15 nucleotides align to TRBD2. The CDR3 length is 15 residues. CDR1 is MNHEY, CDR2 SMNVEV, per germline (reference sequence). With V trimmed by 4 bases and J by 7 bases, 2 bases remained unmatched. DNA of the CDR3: TGTGCCAGCAGTTCCGGGACTAGCGGGAGGAATGAGCAGTTCTTC. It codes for CASSSGTSGRNEQFF.

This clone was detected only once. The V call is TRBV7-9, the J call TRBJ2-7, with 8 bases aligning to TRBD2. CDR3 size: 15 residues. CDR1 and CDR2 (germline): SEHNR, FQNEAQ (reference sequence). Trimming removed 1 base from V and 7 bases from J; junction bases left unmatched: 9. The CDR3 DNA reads TGTGCCAGCAGCTTAGAAACGGGAGGGCCAAAAGAGCAGTACTTC. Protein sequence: CASSLETGGPKEQYF.

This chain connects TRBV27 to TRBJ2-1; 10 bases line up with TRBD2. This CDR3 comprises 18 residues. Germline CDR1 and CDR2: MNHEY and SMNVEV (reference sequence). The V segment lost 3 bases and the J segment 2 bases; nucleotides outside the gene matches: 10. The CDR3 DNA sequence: TGTGCCAGCAGTTTGATTCTAGCGGGAGTGAGCCCCTACAATGAGCAGTTCTTC. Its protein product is CASSLILAGVSPYNEQFF.

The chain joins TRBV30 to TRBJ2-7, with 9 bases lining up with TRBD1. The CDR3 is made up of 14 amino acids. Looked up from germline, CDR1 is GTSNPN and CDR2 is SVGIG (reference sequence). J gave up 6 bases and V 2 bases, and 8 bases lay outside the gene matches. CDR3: CAWSRDRDHLEQYF. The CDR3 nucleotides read TGTGCCTGGAGTAGGGACAGGGACCATCTCGAGCAGTACTTC.

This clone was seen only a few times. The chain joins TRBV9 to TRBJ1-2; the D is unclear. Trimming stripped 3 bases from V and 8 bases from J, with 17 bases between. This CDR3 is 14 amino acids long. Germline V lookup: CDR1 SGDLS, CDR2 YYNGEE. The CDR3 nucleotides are TGTGCCAGCAGCGCAGAAGATACGATCGGGGGCTACACCTTC. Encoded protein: CASSAEDTIGGYTF.

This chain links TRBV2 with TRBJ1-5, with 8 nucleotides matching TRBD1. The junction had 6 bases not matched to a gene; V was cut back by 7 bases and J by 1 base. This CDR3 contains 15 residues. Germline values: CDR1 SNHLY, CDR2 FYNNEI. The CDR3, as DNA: TGTGCCAGCACCCCGGACAGGGCGAGCAATCAGCCCCAGCATTTT. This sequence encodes CASTPDRASNQPQHF.

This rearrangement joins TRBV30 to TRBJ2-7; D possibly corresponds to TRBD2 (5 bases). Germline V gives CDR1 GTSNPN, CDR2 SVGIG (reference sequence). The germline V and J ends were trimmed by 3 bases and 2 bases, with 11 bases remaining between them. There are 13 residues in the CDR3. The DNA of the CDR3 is TGTGCCTGGAGCTCAGCGGCCCCCTACGAGCAGTACTTC. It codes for CAWSSAAPYEQYF.

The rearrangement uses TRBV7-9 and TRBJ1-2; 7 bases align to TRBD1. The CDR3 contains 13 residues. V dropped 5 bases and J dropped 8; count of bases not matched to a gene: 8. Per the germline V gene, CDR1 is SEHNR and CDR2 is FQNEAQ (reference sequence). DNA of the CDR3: TGTGCCAGCAGCCCACGGGACAGCGAGGGCTACACCTTC. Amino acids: CASSPRDSEGYTF. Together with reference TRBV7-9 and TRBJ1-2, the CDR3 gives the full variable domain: DTGVSQNPRHKITKRGQNVTFRCDPISEHNRLYWYRQTLGQGPEFLTYFQNEAQLEKSRLLSDRFSAERPKGSFSTLEIQRTEQGDSAMYLCASSPRDSEGYTFGSGTRLTVV.

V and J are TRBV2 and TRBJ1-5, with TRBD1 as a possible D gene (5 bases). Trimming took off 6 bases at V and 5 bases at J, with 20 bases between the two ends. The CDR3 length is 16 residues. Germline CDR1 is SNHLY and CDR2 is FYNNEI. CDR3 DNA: TGTGCCAGCAGCGCGTGGGGGGTTGTAGTGGATCAGCCCCAGCATTTT. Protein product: CASSAWGVVVDQPQHF.

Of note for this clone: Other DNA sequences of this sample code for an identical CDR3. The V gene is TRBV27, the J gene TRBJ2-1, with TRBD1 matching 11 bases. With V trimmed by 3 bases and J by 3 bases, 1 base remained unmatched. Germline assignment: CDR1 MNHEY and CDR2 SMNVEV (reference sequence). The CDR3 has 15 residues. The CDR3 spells CASSLGTGGYNEQFF. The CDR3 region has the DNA TGTGCCAGCAGTTTGGGGACAGGGGGCTACAATGAGCAGTTCTTC.

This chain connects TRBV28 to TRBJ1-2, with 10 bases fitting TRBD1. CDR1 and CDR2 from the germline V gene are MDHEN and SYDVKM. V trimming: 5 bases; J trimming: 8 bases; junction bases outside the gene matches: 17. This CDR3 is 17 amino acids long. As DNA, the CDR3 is TGTGCCAGCAGTACATCCACCCCAGACAGGGGGCGACGCGGCTACACCTTC. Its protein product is CASSTSTPDRGRRGYTF.

DNA of the CDR3: TGTGCCAGCAGTGAATCGGGACAGCGGCAGAAAGCTTTCTTT. Translation gives CASSESGQRQKAFF. The chain employs TRBV2 and TRBJ1-1; TRBD1 matches 7 bases. In germline, CDR1 is SNHLY, CDR2 FYNNEI. V lost 2 bases, J lost 9 bases, and 9 bases stayed unmatched. The CDR3 has 14 amino acids.